The 5 T cell receptor beta chains listed next were all sequenced from one sample in a study of blood T cell repertoires in COVID-19. Assay: immunoSEQ multiplex PCR; the TCRdb copy retains only in-frame clones and omits some. The top ten hold 4.4% of the sample, which has roughly 69,000 clones, about 86% seen once. The specimen sequenced was peripheral blood. The receptor set was obtained from a man aged 50 to 59 with active COVID-19.

The CDR3, as DNA: TGTGCCAGTAGCCAACAGGGGCTCACCGGGGAGCTGTTTTTT. This encodes CASSQQGLTGELFF. The V gene is TRBV19, the J gene TRBJ2-2; 7 positions match TRBD1. V lost 6 bases to trimming and J lost 4 bases; unmatched junction nucleotides: 5. The germline gives CDR1 LNHDA, CDR2 SQIVND (reference sequence). There are 14 residues in the CDR3.

The chain uses TRBV30 and TRBJ2-7; tentatively, D is TRBD2 (6 bases). CDR3 size: 13 residues. Trimming cost V 0 bases and J 4 bases, with 10 bases left between them. CDR1 and CDR2 (germline): GTSNPN, SVGIG (reference sequence). The CDR3 sequence: CAWSVQGLYEQYF. CDR3 DNA sequence: TGTGCCTGGAGTGTACAAGGACTATACGAGCAGTACTTC.

This rearrangement joins TRBV24-1 to TRBJ2-1, with TRBD2 identical over 8 bases. The CDR3 runs to 14 residues. The V and J ends lost 5 bases and 10 bases, in that order; junction bases with no gene match: 9. Looked up from germline, CDR1 is KGHDR and CDR2 is SFDVKD. The CDR3 loop reads CATSALGTSGEQFF. For the CDR3, the DNA is TGTGCCACCAGTGCCCTAGGCACTAGCGGAGAGCAGTTCTTC.

This chain links TRBV3-1 (or the pseudogene TRBV3-2) with TRBJ2-7; 7 bases map to TRBD1. Germline V gene sequence: CDR1 LGHDT, CDR2 YNNKEL (reference sequence). Trimming cost V 2 bases and J 6 bases; bases outside gene matches: 7. CDR3 length equals 14 residues. CDR3 region: CASSQSNRGGEQYF. The CDR3 bases are TGTGCCAGCAGCCAATCCAACAGGGGTGGCGAGCAGTACTTC.

This rearrangement joins TRBV24-1 to TRBJ2-3, with D possibly TRBD2 on 5 matching bases. V gave up 5 bases and J gave up 2 bases, with 10 bases separating them. In germline, CDR1 is KGHDR, CDR2 SFDVKD. The CDR3 extends over 14 amino acids. The CDR3 is CATSGSGLTDTQYF. The CDR3, as DNA: TGTGCCACCAGTGGCAGCGGACTCACAGATACGCAGTATTTT.